This TCR beta chain was identified during a study of blood T cell repertoires in COVID-19. Sequencing was performed with immunoSEQ multiplex PCR; in TCRdb, only in-frame clones are kept and a portion is missing. The sample consists of a few hundred thousand clones, about 82% of them appearing once. This clone was counted only a few times. Germline lookup yields CDR1 SGHDT and CDR2 YYEEEE. The V and J ends lost 5 bases and 0 bases respectively, with 9 bases between them. The CDR3 is 15 amino acids. J is TRBJ1-6 and V is TRBV5-6, with D unclear. The material sequenced was peripheral blood. This TCR derives from an older man with acute or convalescent COVID-19. This CDR3 is CASSKESSYNSPLHF. The CDR3 coding sequence is TGTGCCAGCAGTAAGGAGAGCTCCTATAATTCACCCCTCCACTTT.